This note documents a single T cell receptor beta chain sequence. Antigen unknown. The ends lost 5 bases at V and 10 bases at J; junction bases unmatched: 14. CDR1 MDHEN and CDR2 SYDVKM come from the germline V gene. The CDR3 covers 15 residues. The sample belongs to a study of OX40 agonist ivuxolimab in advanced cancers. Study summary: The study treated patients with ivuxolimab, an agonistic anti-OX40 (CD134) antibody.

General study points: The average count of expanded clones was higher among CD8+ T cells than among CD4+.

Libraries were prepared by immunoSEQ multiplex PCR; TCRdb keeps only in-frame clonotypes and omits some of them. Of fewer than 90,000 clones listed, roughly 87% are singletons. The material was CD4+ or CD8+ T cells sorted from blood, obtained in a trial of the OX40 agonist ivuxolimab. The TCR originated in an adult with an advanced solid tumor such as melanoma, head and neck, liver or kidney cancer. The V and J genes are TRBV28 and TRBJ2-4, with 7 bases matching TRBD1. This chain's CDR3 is CASSPVRTGVRIQYF. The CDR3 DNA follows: TGTGCCAGCAGTCCCGTGCGAACAGGGGTACGGATTCAGTACTTC.